The T cell receptor (beta chain) under discussion was sequenced for a study of shared clonotypes between healthy human individuals. Broader study findings: Four donors shared about 5% of their naive CD4 clonotypes.

Naive CD8 cells, CD45RO-negative and positively selected for CCR7, excluded terminally differentiated effector memory CD45RA+ cells. Every donor, a Caucasian adult, lived in Nashville, Tennessee. CDR3 length: 16 amino acids. The V gene's germline CDR1 is LGHNA and CDR2 YNFKEQ. The V and J ends lost 1 base and 6 bases respectively, with 16 bases between them. When replicate PCRs were run on sorted subsets, they used 200 to 250 ng DNA, roughly 30,000 T cell genomes. Profiling relied on immunoSEQ multiplex PCR, and the TCRdb table lists in-frame clones only, not all of them. The sample contains approximately 600,000 clones, approximately 95% of which appear only once. About this clone: Its antigen is unidentified.

The rearrangement joins TRBV4-2 to TRBJ1-5; D is unresolved. Sequenced material: naive CD8+ T cells sorted from blood. The sequence derives from a woman aged 25 to 39 in good health. The CDR3 spells CASSQGLLGEGQPQHF. The CDR3 DNA reads as TGTGCCAGCAGCCAAGGTCTGCTCGGGGAGGGTCAGCCCCAGCATTTT.